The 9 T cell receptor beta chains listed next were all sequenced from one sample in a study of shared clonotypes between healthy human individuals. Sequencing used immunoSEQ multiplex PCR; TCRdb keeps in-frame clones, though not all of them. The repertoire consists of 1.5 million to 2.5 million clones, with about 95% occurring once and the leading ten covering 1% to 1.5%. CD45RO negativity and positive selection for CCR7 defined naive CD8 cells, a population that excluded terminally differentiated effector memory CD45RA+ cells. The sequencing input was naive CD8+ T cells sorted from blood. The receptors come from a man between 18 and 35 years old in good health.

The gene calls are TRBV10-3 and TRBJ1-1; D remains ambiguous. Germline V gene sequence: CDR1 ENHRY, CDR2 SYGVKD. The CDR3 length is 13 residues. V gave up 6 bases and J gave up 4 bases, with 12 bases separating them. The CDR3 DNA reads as TGTGCCATCAGAGACGGTGGAAGCACTGAAGCTTTCTTT. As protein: CAIRDGGSTEAFF.

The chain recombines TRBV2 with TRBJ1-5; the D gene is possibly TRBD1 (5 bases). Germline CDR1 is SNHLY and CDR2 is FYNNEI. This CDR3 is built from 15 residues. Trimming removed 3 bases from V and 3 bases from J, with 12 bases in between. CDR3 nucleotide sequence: TGTGCCAGCAGTGAGGGAGGGACTTTCAATCAGCCCCAGCATTTT. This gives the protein CASSEGGTFNQPQHF.

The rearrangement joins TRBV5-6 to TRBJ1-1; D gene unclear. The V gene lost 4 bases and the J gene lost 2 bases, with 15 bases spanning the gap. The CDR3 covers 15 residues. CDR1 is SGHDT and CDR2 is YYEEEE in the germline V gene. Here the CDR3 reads CASSRPTSLNTEAFF. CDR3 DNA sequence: TGTGCCAGCAGCAGGCCAACTTCGCTCAACACTGAAGCTTTCTTT.

CDR3 protein: CASMQGQPGWGNQPQHF. In DNA form, the CDR3 reads TGTGCCAGTATGCAGGGGCAGCCGGGATGGGGCAATCAGCCCCAGCATTTT. This rearrangement joins TRBV19 to TRBJ1-5, with a tentative D call TRBD1 (6 bases). V lost 7 bases to trimming and J lost 2 bases, with 21 bases between them. The germline CDR1 and CDR2 sequences are LNHDA and SQIVND (reference sequence). This CDR3 contains 17 residues. Looking up the rest from reference TRBV19 and TRBJ1-5 gives the full variable domain: DGGITQSPKYLFRKEGQNVTLSCEQNLNHDAMYWYRQDPGQGLRLIYYSQIVNDFQKGDIAEGYSVSREKKESFPLTVTSAQKNPTAFYLCASMQGQPGWGNQPQHFGDGTRLSIL.

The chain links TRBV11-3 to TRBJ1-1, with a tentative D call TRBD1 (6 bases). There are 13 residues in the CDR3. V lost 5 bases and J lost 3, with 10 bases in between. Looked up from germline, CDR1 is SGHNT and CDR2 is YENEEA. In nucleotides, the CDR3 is TGTGCCAGCAGCCTGTACAGGGACACTGAAGCTTTCTTT. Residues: CASSLYRDTEAFF.

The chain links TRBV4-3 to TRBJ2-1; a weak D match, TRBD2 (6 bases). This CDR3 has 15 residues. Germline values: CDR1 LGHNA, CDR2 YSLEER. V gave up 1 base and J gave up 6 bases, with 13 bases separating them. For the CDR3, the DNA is TGCGCCAGCAGCCAAGGGACCGGGAGCGGCAATGAGCAGTTCTTC. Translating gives CASSQGTGSGNEQFF.

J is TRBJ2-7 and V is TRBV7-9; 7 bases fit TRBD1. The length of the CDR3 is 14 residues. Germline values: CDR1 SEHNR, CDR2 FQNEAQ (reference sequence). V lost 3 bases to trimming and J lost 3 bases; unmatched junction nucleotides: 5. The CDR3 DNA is TGTGCCAGCAGCTTTAGGACAGGCGTCTACGAGCAGTACTTC. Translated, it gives CASSFRTGVYEQYF. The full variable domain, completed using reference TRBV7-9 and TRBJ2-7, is DTGVSQNPRHKITKRGQNVTFRCDPISEHNRLYWYRQTLGQGPEFLTYFQNEAQLEKSRLLSDRFSAERPKGSFSTLEIQRTEQGDSAMYLCASSFRTGVYEQYFGPGTRLTVT.

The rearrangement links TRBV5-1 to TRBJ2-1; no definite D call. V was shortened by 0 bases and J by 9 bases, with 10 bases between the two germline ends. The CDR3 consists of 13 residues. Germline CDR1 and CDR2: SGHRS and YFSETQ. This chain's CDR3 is CASSLGDLSEQFF. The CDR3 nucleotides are TGCGCCAGCAGCTTGGGCGATCTATCTGAGCAGTTCTTC. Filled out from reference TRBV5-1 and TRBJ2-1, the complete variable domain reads KAGVTQTPRYLIKTRGQQVTLSCSPISGHRSVSWYQQTPGQGLQFLFEYFSETQRNKGNFPGRFSGRQFSNSRSEMNVSTLELGDSALYLCASSLGDLSEQFFGPGTRLTVL.

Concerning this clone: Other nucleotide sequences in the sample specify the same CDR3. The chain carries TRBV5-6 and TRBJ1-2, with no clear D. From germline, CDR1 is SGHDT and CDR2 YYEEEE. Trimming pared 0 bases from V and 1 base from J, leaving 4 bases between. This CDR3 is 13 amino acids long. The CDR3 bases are TGTGCCAGCAGCTTGGGGGGTAACTATGGCTACACCTTC. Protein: CASSLGGNYGYTF. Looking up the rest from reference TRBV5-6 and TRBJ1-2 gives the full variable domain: DAGVTQSPTHLIKTRGQQVTLRCSPKSGHDTVSWYQQALGQGPQFIFQYYEEEERQRGNFPDRFSGHQFPNYSSELNVNALLLGDSALYLCASSLGGNYGYTFGSGTRLTVV.